These 9 T cell receptor beta chains came from one sample sequenced in a study of blood T cell repertoires in COVID-19. The protocol was immunoSEQ multiplex PCR, while the TCRdb copy is restricted to in-frame clones and leaves out a portion. The sample records around 65,000 clones, roughly 80% being singletons. The sample comprised peripheral blood. These receptors all stem from a man aged 70 or older with acute or convalescent COVID-19.

This chain uses TRBV11-3 with TRBJ2-5, with a possible D match to TRBD2 (6 bases). The germline V and J ends were trimmed by 5 bases and 2 bases, with 21 bases remaining between them. Germline CDR1 SGHNT, CDR2 YENEEA. The CDR3 spans 17 residues. The CDR3, as DNA: TGTGCCAGCAGCCCCCCGCCCTCTACCGGGGGTCAAGAGACCCAGTACTTC. This codes for CASSPPPSTGGQETQYF.

V gene TRBV6-1 combines with J gene TRBJ2-1; 13 bases are shared with TRBD2. Germline V gene sequence: CDR1 MNHNS, CDR2 SASEGT. J was trimmed by 7 bases and V by 3 bases; bases with no gene match: 15. The CDR3 runs 19 residues. The CDR3 spells CASSDRTSGGLSWGNEQFF. CDR3 DNA sequence: TGTGCCAGCAGTGACCGGACTAGCGGGGGACTCTCGTGGGGGAATGAGCAGTTCTTC.

In DNA form, the CDR3 reads TGTGCCAGTAGTATCGGAACAGGACAGGGTAGCTACGAGCAGTACTTC. It yields the protein CASSIGTGQGSYEQYF. This sequence joins TRBV19 and TRBJ2-7; 8 bases match TRBD1. V was clipped by 3 bases and J by 3 bases; unmatched bases: 10. This CDR3 is 16 amino acids long. Looked up from germline, CDR1 is LNHDA and CDR2 is SQIVND (reference sequence).

This rearrangement joins TRBV5-1 to TRBJ2-2; possible D gene TRBD2, 7 bases. The CDR3 spans 18 residues. Per the germline V gene, CDR1 is SGHRS and CDR2 is YFSETQ. Deletions cut 0 bases from V and 4 bases from J, with 19 bases between. The CDR3 bases are TGCGCCAGCAGCTTGGTATCTCGGGGGGCCGCGGGCACCGGGGAGCTGTTTTTT. It is translated as CASSLVSRGAAGTGELFF. Drawing the rest from reference TRBV5-1 and TRBJ2-2, the complete variable domain is KAGVTQTPRYLIKTRGQQVTLSCSPISGHRSVSWYQQTPGQGLQFLFEYFSETQRNKGNFPGRFSGRQFSNSRSEMNVSTLELGDSALYLCASSLVSRGAAGTGELFFGEGSRLTVL.

The table lists this clone with a few counts. The chain carries TRBV19 and TRBJ1-6, with TRBD1 identical over 7 bases. The trim removed 4 bases at V and 7 bases at J, leaving 13 bases unmatched. CDR3 length: 17 residues. The germline CDR1 and CDR2 sequences are LNHDA and SQIVND (reference sequence). CDR3 DNA: TGTGCCAGTAGTAAACAAGTACAGGGGCGGTCGAATTCACCCCTCCACTTT. As protein: CASSKQVQGRSNSPLHF.

V usage is TRBV3-1 (or the pseudogene TRBV3-2) and J usage is TRBJ2-7; 9 bases are a match to TRBD1. Looked up from germline, CDR1 is LGHDT and CDR2 is YNNKEL (reference sequence). CDR3 length: 13 residues. V trimming: 4 bases; J trimming: 6 bases; junction bases outside the gene matches: 4. In DNA, the CDR3 is TGTGCCAGCAGCCCGTTGACAGGGGGCGAGCAGTACTTC. Its protein product is CASSPLTGGEQYF.

The CDR3 reads CASSPLGGHAPGYTF. CDR3 sequence (DNA): TGTGCCAGCTCACCACTAGGAGGCCACGCTCCAGGCTACACCTTC. The rearrangement links TRBV18 to TRBJ1-2; no reliable D call. Trimming stripped 1 base from V and 8 bases from J, with 17 bases between. Germline CDR1 KGHSH, CDR2 LQKENI. CDR3 length: 15 amino acids.

This clone was counted only a few times. The CDR3 DNA reads as TGTGCCAGCAGCTCGGGACTTGAAATACGAGGAACCATATATTTT. Protein: CASSSGLEIRGTIYF. This rearrangement joins TRBV7-9 to TRBJ1-3; perhaps TRBD1 as D (5 bases). V gave up 4 bases and J gave up 10 bases, with 20 bases separating them. The CDR3 is 15 amino acids. Germline CDR1 reads SEHNR; CDR2 reads FQNEAQ (reference sequence).

The gene calls are TRBV2 and TRBJ2-5, with 8 positions matching TRBD1. CDR1 SNHLY and CDR2 FYNNEI come from the germline V gene. The CDR3 is 13 residues long. J lost 5 bases, V lost 4 bases, and 3 bases had no gene match. The CDR3 is CASSVRQGETQYF. The CDR3 nucleotides read TGTGCCAGCAGTGTGAGACAGGGGGAGACCCAGTACTTC.